This T cell receptor beta chain was sequenced in a study of cytomegalovirus exposure and HLA in healthy donors. Background on the study: There were 75 million to 95 million unique TCRs (from HLA-typed donors) in an early data release.

The CDR3 consists of 12 residues. In germline, CDR1 is SGHNT, CDR2 YYREEE (reference sequence). V lost 4 bases and J lost 6; bases outside the gene matches: 4. Findings of the study overall: In a later analysis, a missense DCLRE1C variant was linked to TCR beta V- and J-gene trimming.

As regards this clone: Its target is not known.

PCR employed 60 Vbeta and 13 Jbeta primers. TCRdb keeps only in-frame clones here, not all; method: immunoSEQ multiplex PCR. The table records roughly 150,000 clones, about 80% of them present only once. This clonotype was obtained from a girl aged 5-17 years in good health and CMV-seropositive. This sequence joins TRBV5-4 and TRBJ2-7; 7 bases match TRBD1. What was sequenced was PBMCs. The CDR3 DNA reads TGTGCCAGCAGCCGGCAGGGGGTCGAGCAGTACTTC. Encoded protein: CASSRQGVEQYF.